The 27 T cell receptor beta chains reported below all come from one sample, sequenced in a study of T cell responses to AZD1222 COVID-19 vaccine. The repertoire was sequenced with immunoSEQ multiplex PCR; TCRdb's copy has only in-frame clones and lacks some. The table shows about 100,000 clones, with about 87% occurring only once. The sample consisted of peripheral blood, taken on day 0 of AZD1222 vaccination. The source is an adult in good health.

V is TRBV4-1 and J is TRBJ2-1; D may match TRBD1 or TRBD2 (5 bases each). Germline V gene data show CDR1 as MGHRA and CDR2 as YSYEKL. The CDR3 runs to 15 residues. Trimming removed 2 bases at V and 2 bases at J, with 10 bases between. The DNA of the CDR3 is TGCGCCAGCAGCCAAACCGGGACGACCTACAATGAGCAGTTCTTC. It specifies CASSQTGTTYNEQFF.

The chain joins TRBV2 to TRBJ1-4; no reliable D call. The CDR3 loop spans 12 amino acids. V lost 6 bases to trimming and J lost 7 bases, with 9 bases between them. CDR1 is SNHLY, CDR2 FYNNEI, per germline. CDR3 bases: TGTGCCAGCAGGCGGGTGGGTGAAAAACTGTTTTTT. Its translation is CASRRVGEKLFF.

The rearrangement links TRBV5-1 to TRBJ1-2; no clear D. Germline CDR1 reads SGHRS; CDR2 reads YFSETQ. Trimming took 0 bases from V and 3 from J, leaving 9 bases between them. The CDR3 sequence is 14 residues long. CDR3 nucleotides: TGCGCCAGCAGCTTGGCCCCGGTTGACTATGGCTACACCTTC. It translates to CASSLAPVDYGYTF.

The rearrangement uses TRBV27 and TRBJ2-7; tentative D call: TRBD2 (5 bases). V lost 0 bases and J 2 bases, leaving 11 bases between the germline ends. CDR3 length: 15 amino acids. CDR1 is MNHEY, CDR2 SMNVEV, per germline (reference sequence). CDR3 sequence (DNA): TGTGCCAGCAGTTTATCGGGAGCGGTGGCCTACGAGCAGTACTTC. Residues: CASSLSGAVAYEQYF.

This clone was detected only a few times. The rearrangement uses TRBV6-5 and TRBJ2-3; a weak D match, TRBD1 (6 bases). Germline CDR1 MNHEY, CDR2 SVGAGI. The CDR3 has 15 residues. Trimming stripped 5 bases from V and 6 bases from J, with 18 bases between. In DNA form, the CDR3 reads TGTGCCAGCAGTCCGGACTGGGGGCAGATGGATACGCAGTATTTT. Translation: CASSPDWGQMDTQYF.

The gene calls are TRBV9 and TRBJ2-1; possibly TRBD2 for D (6 bases). CDR3 size: 15 residues. Looked up from germline, CDR1 is SGDLS and CDR2 is YYNGEE. V was pared by 3 bases and J by 0 bases, with 10 bases between. The CDR3 region is CASSALGGSYNEQFF. The DNA for the CDR3 is TGTGCCAGCAGCGCCTTGGGGGGCTCCTACAATGAGCAGTTCTTC.

This rearrangement joins TRBV5-8 to TRBJ2-1; 7 bases match TRBD1. Germline lookup yields CDR1 SGHTS and CDR2 YDEGEE. The CDR3 spans 12 residues. V was clipped by 0 bases and J by 9 bases; unmatched bases: 0. The CDR3 DNA follows: TGTGCCAGCAGCTTGGACAGGGGTGAGCAGTTCTTC. Amino acid sequence: CASSLDRGEQFF.

A note on this clone: The sample contains more than one DNA sequence encoding this CDR3. The chain links TRBV6-5 to TRBJ2-7; 8 bases align to TRBD1. CDR3 length: 15 amino acids. V was pared by 0 bases and J by 3 bases, with 4 bases of the junction left unmatched. Germline CDR1 reads MNHEY; CDR2 reads SVGAGI. CDR3 sequence (DNA): TGTGCCAGCAGTTACTCGGGGACAGGAGGCTACGAGCAGTACTTC. Translation gives CASSYSGTGGYEQYF.

A remark on this clone: Other nucleotide sequences from this sample produce the same CDR3. The chain uses TRBV5-1 and TRBJ1-1; unclear D gene. The CDR3 extends over 14 amino acids. V gave up 0 bases and J gave up 5 bases, with 11 bases separating them. Germline loops: CDR1 SGHRS, CDR2 YFSETQ. The CDR3 coding sequence is TGCGCCAGCAGCTTGGCCGCGGTTGGAACTGAAGCTTTCTTT. Its translation is CASSLAAVGTEAFF. Looking up the rest from reference TRBV5-1 and TRBJ1-1 gives the full variable domain: KAGVTQTPRYLIKTRGQQVTLSCSPISGHRSVSWYQQTPGQGLQFLFEYFSETQRNKGNFPGRFSGRQFSNSRSEMNVSTLELGDSALYLCASSLAAVGTEAFFGQGTRLTVV.

The chain couples TRBV18 to TRBJ2-2, with D unresolved. Trimming removed 5 bases from V and 5 bases from J, with 15 bases in between. The CDR3 spans 15 residues. CDR1 is KGHSH, CDR2 LQKENI, per germline. CDR3: CASSGSLEPTGELFF. The CDR3 nucleotides read TGTGCCAGCTCAGGCAGTTTGGAGCCGACCGGGGAGCTGTTTTTT.

The chain links TRBV18 to TRBJ1-1; D is possibly TRBD1 (5 bases). V was cut by 2 bases and J by 5 bases, with 18 bases left in between. The CDR3 runs 16 residues. CDR1 and CDR2 from the germline V gene are KGHSH and LQKENI. This chain's CDR3 is CASSPSVGGRTTEAFF. As DNA, the CDR3 is TGTGCCAGCTCACCAAGCGTCGGGGGACGAACAACTGAAGCTTTCTTT.

The chain combines TRBV6-5 with TRBJ2-7, with D unresolved. Trimming stripped 0 bases from V and 3 bases from J, with 12 bases between. This CDR3 spans 15 amino acids. Per germline, CDR1 MNHEY and CDR2 SVGAGI. CDR3 sequence (DNA): TGTGCCAGCAGTTACTCGCAGTATTTACACTACGAGCAGTACTTC. Protein sequence: CASSYSQYLHYEQYF.

The rearrangement links TRBV20-1 to TRBJ1-6, with D possibly TRBD1 on 6 matching bases. This CDR3 comprises 14 residues. The V gene's germline CDR1 is DFQATT and CDR2 SNEGSKA (reference sequence). Trimming removed 3 bases from V and 6 bases from J, with 12 bases in between. The CDR3 region is CSASPGTSNSPLHF. In DNA, the CDR3 is TGCAGTGCTAGTCCAGGGACAAGTAATTCACCCCTCCACTTT.

The chain is built from TRBV6-5 and TRBJ1-1, with 7 bases aligning to TRBD1. This CDR3 has 13 residues. CDR1 is MNHEY, CDR2 SVGAGI, per germline. With 7 bases clipped from V and 4 bases from J, the junction kept 6 bases outside the gene matches. CDR3 loop: CASTPRGATEAFF. The CDR3 nucleotides read TGTGCCAGCACCCCCAGGGGGGCCACTGAAGCTTTCTTT.

V is TRBV28 and J is TRBJ1-2; 7 positions agree with TRBD1. Germline V gives CDR1 MDHEN, CDR2 SYDVKM. The V and J ends lost 6 bases and 1 base, in that order; junction bases with no gene match: 14. The CDR3 loop spans 17 amino acids. The CDR3 nucleotides read TGTGCCAGCAGATTCCGGGACAGACTCACACTTAACTATGGCTACACCTTC. Its translation: CASRFRDRLTLNYGYTF.

This sequence joins TRBV4-3 and TRBJ1-4; 10 bases align to TRBD1. Germline V gene lookup returns CDR1 LGHNA and CDR2 YSLEER. Trimming removed 3 bases from V and 6 bases from J; junction bases left unmatched: 4. CDR3 length: 15 amino acids. The CDR3 region is CASSQTGGDHEKLFF. The CDR3 region has the DNA TGCGCCAGCAGCCAGACAGGGGGCGATCATGAAAAACTGTTTTTT.

The chain is built from TRBV7-9 and TRBJ1-4, with D possibly being TRBD1 (5 bases). With 8 bases removed from V and 3 bases from J, the gap between germline ends came to 22 bases. Germline V gene sequence: CDR1 SEHNR, CDR2 FQNEAQ (reference sequence). There are 17 residues in the CDR3. CDR3 nucleotides: TGTGCCAGCGAGGCCGCAAGGGGCGCCGGGGCTAATGAAAAACTGTTTTTT. Its protein is CASEAARGAGANEKLFF.

The genes are TRBV5-1 and TRBJ1-3, with D uncertain. This CDR3 contains 15 residues. The germline V gene encodes CDR1 SGHRS and CDR2 YFSETQ. Trimming took off 4 bases at V and 0 bases at J, with 11 bases between the two ends. The CDR3 reads CASSQGLRSGNTIYF. The DNA of the CDR3 is TGCGCCAGCAGCCAAGGGCTTCGCTCTGGAAACACCATATATTTT.

Here the CDR3 reads CASSTSRDRAGANVLTF. In DNA, the CDR3 is TGTGCCAGTAGTACGTCCCGGGACAGGGCTGGGGCCAACGTCCTGACTTTC. The chain combines TRBV19 with TRBJ2-6; TRBD1 agrees at 9 bases. Germline V CDR1 and CDR2: LNHDA, SQIVND (reference sequence). CDR3 length: 17 amino acids. V shed 4 bases, J shed 2 bases, and the junction held 6 bases outside the gene matches.

The gene calls are TRBV18 and TRBJ2-7; tentatively, D is TRBD1 (6 bases). V was pared by 5 bases and J by 6 bases, with 14 bases between. The CDR3 length is 13 residues. Germline-derived CDR1 and CDR2 are KGHSH and LQKENI. Written as DNA, the CDR3 is TGTGCCAGCTCAACCCTACAGGGAGTCGAGCAGTACTTC. Translated, it gives CASSTLQGVEQYF.

The chain combines TRBV7-9 with TRBJ1-5; D is unresolved. This CDR3 spans 15 amino acids. V lost 0 bases and J lost 6, with 12 bases in between. CDR1 is SEHNR and CDR2 is FQNEAQ in the germline V gene (reference sequence). The CDR3 nucleotides are TGTGCCAGCAGCTTAGCTGGGAGGGATCTTCAGCCCCAGCATTTT. It encodes CASSLAGRDLQPQHF.

The chain combines TRBV6-4 with TRBJ2-7; a possible D gene is TRBD1 (6 bases). V lost 5 bases and J 0 bases, leaving 14 bases between the germline ends. Germline values: CDR1 MRHNA, CDR2 SNTAGT. The CDR3 has 15 residues. This chain's CDR3 is CASSLGTPSSYEQYF. The CDR3 DNA reads as TGTGCCAGCAGTCTCGGGACACCGAGCTCCTACGAGCAGTACTTC.

The chain is built from TRBV5-1 and TRBJ1-1; tentative D call: TRBD1 (5 bases). CDR1 is SGHRS and CDR2 is YFSETQ in the germline V gene. This CDR3 is built from 15 residues. V was cut by 0 bases and J by 4 bases, with 13 bases left in between. The CDR3, as DNA: TGCGCCAGCAGCTTGGATGGGGGAGATGGCACTGAAGCTTTCTTT. This sequence encodes CASSLDGGDGTEAFF.

This chain uses TRBV11-3 with TRBJ2-6; 7 bases are shared with TRBD1. In germline, CDR1 is SGHNT, CDR2 YENEEA. The CDR3 extends over 15 amino acids. V shed 5 bases and J 8 bases; nucleotides not matched to a gene: 9. CDR3 sequence: CASSQLQGWSNVLTF. The CDR3 DNA reads as TGTGCCAGCAGCCAACTACAGGGGTGGTCCAACGTCCTGACTTTC.

V usage is TRBV5-1 and J usage is TRBJ1-2; 7 positions match TRBD1. V lost 4 bases and J lost 0; bases outside the gene matches: 21. Germline CDR1 reads SGHRS; CDR2 reads YFSETQ. The CDR3 length is 20 residues. CDR3 in DNA: TGCGCCAGCAGCCCCGATAATCCATCAGACGGGACAGCTTCTAACTATGGCTACACCTTC. The encoded protein is CASSPDNPSDGTASNYGYTF.

This clone was seen a single time. This chain uses TRBV9 with TRBJ2-2; a possible D gene is TRBD2 (6 bases). This CDR3 has 15 amino acids. V gave up 2 bases and J gave up 5 bases, with 13 bases separating them. Germline loops: CDR1 SGDLS, CDR2 YYNGEE. The CDR3: CASSVASAPTGELFF. The CDR3 DNA sequence: TGTGCCAGCAGCGTTGCTAGCGCCCCGACCGGGGAGCTGTTTTTT. The full variable domain, rest sourced from reference TRBV9 and TRBJ2-2, is DSGVTQTPKHLITATGQRVTLRCSPRSGDLSVYWYQQSLDQGLQFLIQYYNGEERAKGNILERFSAQQFPDLHSELNLSSLELGDSALYFCASSVASAPTGELFFGEGSRLTVL.

This chain joins TRBV3-1 (or the pseudogene TRBV3-2) and TRBJ1-1, with TRBD1 as a possible D gene (5 bases). V lost 6 bases and J lost 0, with 11 bases in between. In germline, CDR1 is LGHDT, CDR2 YNNKEL (reference sequence). The CDR3 sequence is 14 residues long. CDR3 in amino acids: CASRQQDMNTEAFF. CDR3 nucleotides: TGTGCCAGCAGGCAACAGGATATGAACACTGAAGCTTTCTTT.